This T cell receptor beta chain was captured in a study of graft-versus-host responses after intestinal transplantation. In the study overall: The whole recipient group had anti-thymocyte globulin induction followed by tacrolimus and steroids for around three years. Regarding the study as a whole: GvH clonotypes were identified within recipient marrow, with a subset emerging first in ileum or blood.

V was clipped by 4 bases and J by 5 bases; unmatched bases: 11. Germline V gene sequence: CDR1 SGHDT, CDR2 YYEEEE. There are 16 residues in the CDR3. The method was immunoSEQ multiplex PCR; TCRdb's version includes in-frame clones alone and lacks a portion of them. This sample carries 95,000 to 110,000 clones, roughly 87% of them seen once, and the ten largest clones take approximately 0.88%. Turning to this clone: The antigen is undetermined.

Source: unstimulated CD4+ T cells sorted from spleen or lymph node cells, taken before intestinal transplant. The rearrangement joins TRBV5-6 to TRBJ2-1, with TRBD1 matching over 8 bases. This receptor was obtained from a human donor who received an intestinal transplant. The CDR3 DNA sequence: TGTGCCAGCAGCCCGCTAAGGACAGGGAGTAACAATGAGCAGTTCTTC. This translates into CASSPLRTGSNNEQFF.